One sample yielded the 29 T cell receptor beta chains listed below, sequenced in a study of identical twins. A single record per CDR3 protein comes from TCRdb applying MiXCR to the 5' RACE reads. The sample yields roughly 720,000 distinct CDR3 sequences, approximately 18% seen once. The sample was also linked to a second study, of T cells expressing NK-cell markers.

The sample consisted of PBMCs. These receptors were collected from a woman between 18 and 30 years old in good health.

This clonotype showed up just a few times. The junction does not match germline at one end; this may be a read error. V usage is TRBV7-2 and J usage is TRBJ2-1, with TRBD2 identical over 13 bases. CDR1 and CDR2 (germline): SGHTA, FQGNSA. The CDR3 has 16 amino acids. Here the CDR3 DNA reads TGTGCCAGCAGCTTCCAAGGACTAGCGGGAGCAAATCGTAGGTCCTTC. Its translation: CASSFQGLAGANRRSF.

The CDR3 loop reads CASSVEGWENIQYF. The CDR3 nucleotides are TGTGCCAGCAGCGTAGAGGGTTGGGAAAACATTCAGTACTTC. The rearrangement links TRBV9 to TRBJ2-4; D is unclear. This CDR3 region has 14 residues. Germline V gene sequence: CDR1 SGDLS, CDR2 YYNGEE. V dropped 0 bases and J dropped 5 bases, with 9 bases sitting between them.

This clonotype was counted a few times. The J gene is TRBJ2-3, the V gene TRBV20-1; TRBD2 matches 9 bases. There are 16 residues in the CDR3. V shed 6 bases, J shed 2 bases, and the junction held 12 bases outside the gene matches. Germline V gives CDR1 DFQATT, CDR2 SNEGSKA (reference sequence). DNA of the CDR3: TGCAGTGCCACCAAACGACTAGCGGTATCCACAGATACGCAGTATTTT. It encodes CSATKRLAVSTDTQYF.

A few counts support this clonotype. V and J are TRBV6-2 or TRBV6-3 and TRBJ2-3; D gene uncertain. This CDR3 has 13 residues. Germline V CDR1 and CDR2: MNHEY, SVGEGT. With 7 bases removed from V and 4 bases from J, the gap between germline ends came to 12 bases. In nucleotides, the CDR3 is TGTGCCAGCATGGATCCCCTTGCAGATACGCAGTATTTT. This translates into CASMDPLADTQYF.

V gene TRBV5-1 combines with J gene TRBJ1-1; no clear D. The V end was cut by 4 bases, the J end by 2 bases, with 18 bases between. Germline V lookup: CDR1 SGHRS, CDR2 YFSETQ. The CDR3 consists of 16 residues. The CDR3: CASSRRAHMDNTEAFF. The CDR3 coding sequence is TGCGCCAGCAGCCGGCGGGCTCACATGGATAACACTGAAGCTTTCTTT.

This clonotype was detected only a few times. The rearrangement links TRBV7-2 to TRBJ2-7; TRBD2 matches 7 bases. The CDR3 covers 15 residues. The ends lost 5 bases at V and 1 base at J; junction bases unmatched: 8. From germline, CDR1 is SGHTA and CDR2 FQGNSA. CDR3 in amino acids: CASSGGVEVSYEQYF. CDR3 DNA sequence: TGTGCCAGCAGCGGGGGGGTGGAGGTATCCTACGAGCAGTACTTC. Complete variable domain (other parts from reference TRBV7-2 and TRBJ2-7): GAGVSQSPSNKVTEKGKDVELRCDPISGHTALYWYRQSLGQGLEFLIYFQGNSAPDKSGLPSDRFSAERTGGSVSTLTIQRTQQEDSAVYLCASSGGVEVSYEQYFGPGTRLTVT.

This clonotype has a handful of counts. One junction end disagrees with the germline gene, perhaps due to a read error. The CDR3 loop is CASMGQDSSGANVLTF. The CDR3 DNA is TGTGCTAGCATGGGACAGGACAGCTCTGGGGCCAACGTCCTGACTTTC. The chain couples TRBV7-7 to TRBJ2-6; 8 bases are a match to TRBD1. Looked up from germline, CDR1 is SSHAT and CDR2 is FNYEAQ (reference sequence). The CDR3 is 16 residues long.

This clonotype was counted at least ten times. The chain is built from TRBV20-1 and TRBJ2-1; 10 bases are shared with TRBD2. V lost 6 bases to trimming and J lost 7 bases; unmatched junction nucleotides: 9. CDR1 DFQATT and CDR2 SNEGSKA come from the germline V gene (reference sequence). The CDR3 consists of 14 residues. The CDR3 reads CSARFSGRRNEQFF. The CDR3 region has the DNA TGCAGTGCCCGATTTAGCGGGAGGAGGAATGAGCAGTTCTTC.

The genes are TRBV10-1 and TRBJ2-1, with 12 bases fitting TRBD1. The CDR3 covers 14 residues. The J segment lost 9 bases and the V segment lost 5 bases, leaving 5 bases of the junction unmatched. Germline V gene sequence: CDR1 WNHNN, CDR2 SYGVQD (reference sequence). The CDR3 coding sequence is TGCGCCAGCAGTACCGGGACAGGGGGCCGTGAGCAGTTCTTC. Protein: CASSTGTGGREQFF.

The sample holds a few counts of this clonotype. This chain connects TRBV7-2 to TRBJ2-1; D not resolved. CDR1 and CDR2 from the germline V gene are SGHTA and FQGNSA. V dropped 1 base and J dropped 7 bases, with 11 bases sitting between them. The CDR3 extends over 14 amino acids. The CDR3 sequence: CASSLGAIINEQFF. The CDR3 DNA reads as TGTGCCAGCAGCTTAGGGGCTATTATAAATGAGCAGTTCTTC.

This clonotype has just one count. V gene TRBV11-2 combines with J gene TRBJ2-3; 10 nucleotides agree with TRBD2. Trimming at V came to 4 bases and at J to 0 bases, leaving 10 bases not matched to a gene. CDR3 length: 18 amino acids. The V gene's germline CDR1 is SGHAT and CDR2 FQNNGV. CDR3 sequence: CASSYNLAGATSTDTQYF. The CDR3 DNA follows: TGTGCCAGCAGCTACAACCTAGCGGGAGCGACTAGCACAGATACGCAGTATTTT.

The chain recombines TRBV20-1 with TRBJ2-7, with D uncertain. Trimming pared 3 bases from V and 3 bases from J, leaving 6 bases between. Germline CDR1 DFQATT, CDR2 SNEGSKA (reference sequence). The CDR3 is 11 amino acids. DNA of the CDR3: TGCAGTGCTAGTAAAATCTACGAGCAGTACTTC. Amino acids: CSASKIYEQYF.

J is TRBJ2-3 and V is TRBV20-1; 9 nucleotides line up with TRBD2. The trim removed 3 bases at V and 6 bases at J, leaving 13 bases unmatched. Germline CDR1 DFQATT, CDR2 SNEGSKA (reference sequence). There are 16 residues in the CDR3. The CDR3 sequence: CSASKAGGKWADTQYF. The CDR3 DNA reads TGCAGTGCTAGTAAAGCGGGAGGTAAATGGGCGGATACGCAGTATTTT.

The chain recombines TRBV20-1 with TRBJ2-7; TRBD2 agrees at 13 bases. The V gene's germline CDR1 is DFQATT and CDR2 SNEGSKA (reference sequence). The ends lost 6 bases at V and 3 bases at J; junction bases unmatched: 5. The CDR3 loop spans 14 amino acids. CDR3 bases: TGCAGTGCAGCCCGGACTAGCGGGAGCTACGAGCAGTACTTC. This sequence encodes CSAARTSGSYEQYF.

This sequence joins TRBV5-5 and TRBJ2-4; 10 bases are a match to TRBD1. The V gene end was trimmed by 3 bases and the J gene end by 2 bases; junction bases not matched to a gene: 5. Looked up from germline, CDR1 is SGHKS and CDR2 is YYEKEE (reference sequence). The CDR3 loop spans 16 amino acids. The CDR3: CASSWGDRGTKNIQYF. CDR3 in DNA: TGTGCCAGCAGCTGGGGGGACAGGGGAACCAAAAACATTCAGTACTTC.

The gene calls are TRBV20-1 and TRBJ2-1; 8 bases fit TRBD2. J was trimmed by 0 bases and V by 0 bases; bases with no gene match: 1. CDR3 length: 15 amino acids. Per germline, CDR1 DFQATT and CDR2 SNEGSKA (reference sequence). For the CDR3, the DNA is TGCAGTGCTAGAGATAGCGGGGCCTCCTACAATGAGCAGTTCTTC. Translated: CSARDSGASYNEQFF.

The chain employs TRBV29-1 and TRBJ2-1, with 9 bases matching TRBD1. The CDR3 totals 14 residues. Germline lookup yields CDR1 SQVTM and CDR2 ANQGSEA. V lost 7 bases and J lost 5; bases outside the gene matches: 9. The CDR3 spells CSGGFGQGNNEQFF. In DNA form, the CDR3 reads TGCAGCGGCGGTTTCGGACAGGGGAACAATGAGCAGTTCTTC.

The V call is TRBV7-6, the J call TRBJ2-7; maybe TRBD2 (6 bases). Between the trimmed V and J ends, which lost 5 bases and 2 bases, there was a span of 13 bases. The germline V gene encodes CDR1 SGHVS and CDR2 FNYEAQ. This CDR3 spans 14 amino acids. The CDR3 sequence is CASSRAGETYEQYF. The CDR3 DNA reads as TGTGCCAGCAGCCGAGCGGGCGAAACCTACGAGCAGTACTTC.

CDR3 loop: CASSYRQGGCNEQFF. DNA of the CDR3: TGTGCCAGCAGCTACAGACAGGGCGGGTGCAATGAGCAGTTCTTC. The chain employs TRBV5-6 and TRBJ2-1, with 7 bases fitting TRBD1. The germline CDR1 and CDR2 sequences are SGHDT and YYEEEE. Unmatched junction bases numbered 9, after V lost 3 bases and J lost 6 bases. This CDR3 is built from 15 residues.

CDR3 DNA sequence: TGTGCCACCAGTCACACAGGGGATGGAGGGACCCAGTACTTC. Translated: CATSHTGDGGTQYF. This chain joins TRBV24-1 and TRBJ2-5; 7 bases align to TRBD1. V lost 6 bases, J lost 7 bases, and 10 bases stayed unmatched. This CDR3 is built from 14 residues. The germline V gene has CDR1 KGHDR and CDR2 SFDVKD.

The sample holds a few counts of this clonotype. V usage is TRBV6-5 and J usage is TRBJ2-2; D gene uncertain. The CDR3 sequence is 12 residues long. V was clipped by 2 bases and J by 7 bases, with 5 bases between them. The germline V gene has CDR1 MNHEY and CDR2 SVGAGI. CDR3 DNA sequence: TGTGCCAGCAGTTACCCGGGCGGGGAGCTGTTTTTT. Protein: CASSYPGGELFF.

The CDR3 spells CASSPKAGGTYEQYF. In DNA, the CDR3 is TGTGCCAGCAGTCCGAAAGCGGGGGGTACCTACGAGCAGTACTTC. The chain is built from TRBV27 and TRBJ2-7; TRBD2 aligns across 9 bases. The CDR3 length is 15 residues. Germline V gene data show CDR1 as MNHEY and CDR2 as SMNVEV (reference sequence). Germline trimming cut 5 bases from V and 2 bases from J; bases unmatched to any gene: 7.

The chain couples TRBV20-1 to TRBJ1-2; TRBD1 matches at 8 bases. Germline CDR1 is DFQATT and CDR2 is SNEGSKA (reference sequence). This CDR3 has 14 amino acids. V lost 6 bases, J lost 5 bases, and 11 bases stayed unmatched. The CDR3 is CSALDRATFYGYTF. In DNA, the CDR3 is TGCAGTGCCCTGGACAGGGCAACCTTTTATGGCTACACCTTC.

This chain uses TRBV20-1 with TRBJ1-1, with D tentatively TRBD1 (5 bases). The germline gives CDR1 DFQATT, CDR2 SNEGSKA (reference sequence). The CDR3 is 11 residues long. Trimming took 6 bases from V and 4 from J, leaving 9 bases between them. CDR3 protein: CSAYRGTEAFF. CDR3 DNA: TGCAGTGCGTATAGGGGCACTGAAGCTTTCTTT.

In its sample, this clonotype was seen a few times. The genes are TRBV20-1 and TRBJ2-7; D uncertain. CDR1 and CDR2 from the germline V gene are DFQATT and SNEGSKA (reference sequence). The CDR3 sequence is 14 residues long. Deletions cut 5 bases from V and 0 bases from J, with 14 bases between. CDR3 nucleotides: TGCAGTGCTCACACCCCCACCAGCTCCTACGAGCAGTACTTC. This encodes CSAHTPTSSYEQYF.

The rearrangement links TRBV12-3 or TRBV12-4 to TRBJ2-5, with D unclear. Trimming cost V 6 bases and J 4 bases, with 15 bases left between them. The CDR3 is 14 amino acids. CDR3 loop: CASRRGYELETQYF. CDR3 DNA sequence: TGTGCCAGCAGGAGAGGTTATGAGTTAGAGACCCAGTACTTC.

In this sample, this clonotype turned up a few times. The chain is built from TRBV7-6 and TRBJ1-2; D possibly corresponds to TRBD1 (5 bases). CDR1 SGHVS and CDR2 FNYEAQ come from the germline V gene. The CDR3 has 14 amino acids. V was trimmed by 3 bases and J by 3 bases, leaving 11 bases between them. CDR3 region: CASSFSRAYYGYTF. As DNA, the CDR3 is TGTGCCAGCAGCTTCAGCAGGGCTTACTATGGCTACACCTTC.

This chain uses TRBV27 with TRBJ2-7; 8 nucleotides align to TRBD1. The CDR3 consists of 14 residues. After removal of 5 bases from V and 2 bases from J, the junction contained 5 bases not matched to a gene. CDR1 MNHEY and CDR2 SMNVEV come from the germline V gene (reference sequence). CDR3 nucleotide sequence: TGTGCCAGCAGTAGGGCAGGGGGCACCTACGAGCAGTACTTC. This codes for CASSRAGGTYEQYF.

The chain carries TRBV7-6 and TRBJ2-1; a weak D match, TRBD2 (5 bases). Trimming pared 1 base from V and 1 base from J, leaving 32 bases between. Germline V gene lookup returns CDR1 SGHVS and CDR2 FNYEAQ. This CDR3 has 23 residues. CDR3 protein: CASSLVPNAFSGSSPGSYNEQFF. The CDR3 coding sequence is TGTGCCAGCAGCTTAGTGCCTAACGCTTTCAGTGGGAGCTCGCCCGGATCCTACAATGAGCAGTTCTTC.